The 32 T cell receptor beta chains listed next were all sequenced from one sample in a study of blood T cell repertoires in COVID-19 (dated by TCRdb to about 2020). Libraries came from the immunoSEQ multiplex PCR assay. What TCRdb holds here is the immuneACCESS table cut down to in-frame rearrangements. Part of the clones is not present; checked against another copy, under half of the missing clones reflect an unresolved V gene, and the others are unexplained. Present in this sample are a few thousand clones, over 75% of which were seen just once. The ten most abundant clones make up roughly 13% of the sample. The sample was peripheral blood. These receptors were taken from a man in his sixties or seventies with active COVID-19.

This clone occurred a few times. V usage is TRBV5-1 and J usage is TRBJ1-1; 7 nucleotides align to TRBD1. This CDR3 has 13 amino acids. With V trimmed by 5 bases and J by 1 base, 2 bases remained unmatched. Germline CDR1 SGHRS, CDR2 YFSETQ. CDR3 residues: CASRTGTNTEAFF. In DNA, the CDR3 is TGCGCCAGCAGGACAGGGACGAACACTGAAGCTTTCTTT.

The chain links TRBV28 to TRBJ2-4; TRBD1 matches 7 bases. The CDR3 is 13 residues long. Germline V gives CDR1 MDHEN, CDR2 SYDVKM. The ends lost 6 bases at V and 9 bases at J; junction bases unmatched: 8. Written as DNA, the CDR3 is TGTGCCAGCAGAGAACAGGGGAAGGTCATTCAGTACTTC. Its translation is CASREQGKVIQYF.

Note on this clone: A junction boundary mismatches the germline segment, possibly from a read error. This chain uses TRBV4-1 with TRBJ1-2; no firm D call. This CDR3 has 12 residues. The V gene's germline CDR1 is MGHRA and CDR2 YSYEKL. The DNA for the CDR3 is TGCGCCAGCAGCCAAGATCGTCAGAAACAGCTCTTC. This codes for CASSQDRQKQLF.

This chain uses TRBV4-3 with TRBJ2-3; the D gene is possibly TRBD2 (6 bases). V gave up 1 base and J gave up 3 bases, with 17 bases separating them. Germline CDR1 and CDR2: LGHNA and YSLEER. This CDR3 region has 17 residues. The CDR3 DNA is TGCGCCAGCAGCCAAGGGGGCGGGGATAACCCAACAGATACGCAGTATTTT. Its translation: CASSQGGGDNPTDTQYF.

The rearrangement uses TRBV4-2 and TRBJ1-1; tentatively, D is TRBD1 (6 bases). The germline V and J ends were trimmed by 2 bases and 11 bases, with 21 bases remaining between them. CDR1 is LGHNA and CDR2 is YNFKEQ in the germline V gene. CDR3 length: 15 residues. The CDR3 here is CASSQSEGTNWGAFF. CDR3 sequence (DNA): TGTGCCAGCAGCCAAAGTGAGGGGACAAACTGGGGGGCTTTCTTT.

J is TRBJ1-3 and V is TRBV5-4, with D unresolved. Germline V gene sequence: CDR1 SGHNT, CDR2 YYREEE (reference sequence). V lost 0 bases to trimming and J lost 1 base, with 11 bases between them. The CDR3 totals 16 residues. The CDR3 sequence is CASSLDTPGSGNTIYF. The CDR3 region has the DNA TGTGCCAGCAGCTTGGACACCCCGGGGTCTGGAAACACCATATATTTT. The whole variable domain, filled in from reference TRBV5-4 and TRBJ1-3, reads ETGVTQSPTHLIKTRGQQVTLRCSSQSGHNTVSWYQQALGQGPQFIFQYYREEENGRGNFPPRFSGLQFPNYSSELNVNALELDDSALYLCASSLDTPGSGNTIYFGEGSWLTVV.

This clone was observed a single time. This chain connects TRBV18 to TRBJ2-1; TRBD1 agrees at 7 bases. V trimming: 4 bases; J trimming: 4 bases; junction bases outside the gene matches: 7. The CDR3 has 15 amino acids. The germline gives CDR1 KGHSH, CDR2 LQKENI. The CDR3 loop reads CASSQQGSLYNEQFF. DNA for the CDR3: TGTGCCAGCTCACAACAGGGGTCCTTATACAATGAGCAGTTCTTC.

The chain combines TRBV28 with TRBJ1-1; 8 nucleotides align to TRBD1. The CDR3 length is 14 residues. The germline CDR1 and CDR2 sequences are MDHEN and SYDVKM. With 2 bases clipped from V and 6 bases from J, the junction kept 5 bases outside the gene matches. CDR3 nucleotide sequence: TGTGCCAGCAGTTTAAGACAGGGGCGGGCTGAAGCTTTCTTT. Protein: CASSLRQGRAEAFF.

By sample fraction, this clone is hyperexpanded. The CDR3 loop reads CASSEETGSAYGYTF. In DNA, the CDR3 is TGTGCCAGCAGCGAAGAAACAGGGTCCGCCTATGGCTACACCTTC. The chain couples TRBV7-6 to TRBJ1-2, with D maybe TRBD1 (6 bases). Germline CDR1 and CDR2: SGHVS and FNYEAQ. The V end was cut by 5 bases, the J end by 4 bases, with 17 bases between. CDR3 length: 15 residues.

The V and J genes are TRBV6-1 and TRBJ2-7; 12 bases are a match to TRBD2. Looked up from germline, CDR1 is MNHNS and CDR2 is SASEGT. J was trimmed by 1 base and V by 1 base; bases with no gene match: 2. This CDR3 contains 16 residues. CDR3 loop: CASSEGLAGVSYEQYF. The CDR3 region has the DNA TGTGCCAGCAGTGAAGGACTAGCGGGGGTTTCCTACGAGCAGTACTTC.

CDR3 nucleotide sequence: TGTGCCAGCAGCCAAGAACCCGGGACAGTGGGTTCACCCCTCCACTTT. It codes for CASSQEPGTVGSPLHF. The chain combines TRBV3-1 (or the pseudogene TRBV3-2) with TRBJ1-6, with 7 positions matching TRBD1. V shed 0 bases and J 9 bases; nucleotides not matched to a gene: 8. Germline CDR1 LGHDT, CDR2 YNNKEL (reference sequence). The CDR3 has 16 residues.

The chain combines TRBV11-2 with TRBJ2-2; 8 bases agree with TRBD1. This CDR3 is built from 14 residues. CDR1 and CDR2 (germline): SGHAT, FQNNGV. V gave up 5 bases and J gave up 8 bases; unmatched junction bases: 7. The CDR3 sequence: CASSAGQGMGELFF. DNA for the CDR3: TGTGCCAGCAGCGCAGGACAGGGCATGGGGGAGCTGTTTTTT.

This chain uses TRBV5-4 with TRBJ2-3; D is undetermined. V lost 6 bases and J 1 base, leaving 9 bases between the germline ends. Germline CDR1 and CDR2: SGHNT and YYREEE (reference sequence). This CDR3 comprises 13 residues. This CDR3 is CASKSTGTDTQYF. CDR3 nucleotide sequence: TGTGCCAGCAAAAGTACAGGCACAGATACGCAGTATTTT.

The chain carries TRBV7-9 and TRBJ1-4, with D hard to call. The CDR3 loop spans 11 amino acids. V was cut by 4 bases and J by 7 bases, with 4 bases left in between. Per the germline V gene, CDR1 is SEHNR and CDR2 is FQNEAQ (reference sequence). CDR3 nucleotide sequence: TGTGCCAGCAGCTCATCTGAAAAACTGTTTTTT. Its protein product is CASSSSEKLFF. The variable domain in full, with the rest retrieved from reference TRBV7-9 and TRBJ1-4, is DTGVSQNPRHKITKRGQNVTFRCDPISEHNRLYWYRQTLGQGPEFLTYFQNEAQLEKSRLLSDRFSAERPKGSFSTLEIQRTEQGDSAMYLCASSSSEKLFFGSGTQLSVL.

The chain uses TRBV19 and TRBJ2-1; 15 positions agree with TRBD2. From germline, CDR1 is LNHDA and CDR2 SQIVND (reference sequence). The CDR3 length is 17 residues. After removal of 6 bases from V and 5 bases from J, the junction contained 8 bases not matched to a gene. The CDR3 is CASSRTSGGARDNEQFF. The CDR3 DNA is TGTGCCAGTAGCAGGACTAGCGGGGGGGCCAGGGACAATGAGCAGTTCTTC. The full variable domain, completed using reference TRBV19 and TRBJ2-1, is DGGITQSPKYLFRKEGQNVTLSCEQNLNHDAMYWYRQDPGQGLRLIYYSQIVNDFQKGDIAEGYSVSREKKESFPLTVTSAQKNPTAFYLCASSRTSGGARDNEQFFGPGTRLTVL.

The chain couples TRBV29-1 to TRBJ2-1; possible D gene TRBD2, 5 bases. V lost 4 bases and J lost 5, with 6 bases in between. This CDR3 has 11 residues. CDR1 is SQVTM and CDR2 is ANQGSEA in the germline V gene. CDR3 nucleotides: TGCAGCGTTGGAGCGGACAATGAGCAGTTCTTC. Amino acid sequence: CSVGADNEQFF.

The chain has TRBV19 and TRBJ2-1; 10 positions agree with TRBD1. CDR1 is LNHDA and CDR2 is SQIVND in the germline V gene (reference sequence). This CDR3 is 15 amino acids long. Trimming removed 3 bases from V and 10 bases from J; junction bases left unmatched: 9. The CDR3 sequence: CASSIVGQGTGEQFF. The CDR3 DNA sequence: TGTGCCAGTAGTATTGTGGGACAGGGGACAGGCGAGCAGTTCTTC.

The rearrangement links TRBV5-4 to TRBJ2-3; D is unclear. Germline-derived CDR1 and CDR2 are SGHNT and YYREEE (reference sequence). The CDR3 is 19 residues long. V gave up 4 bases and J gave up 1 base, with 25 bases separating them. DNA of the CDR3: TGTGCCAGCAGCCCCCCTCCGGGTAGACTCCACTACCGCACAGATACGCAGTATTTT. Amino acids: CASSPPPGRLHYRTDTQYF.

V usage is TRBV2 and J usage is TRBJ1-5; maybe TRBD1 (5 bases). This CDR3 has 14 amino acids. In germline, CDR1 is SNHLY, CDR2 FYNNEI. V lost 6 bases and J lost 6, with 15 bases in between. CDR3 amino acids: CASRGGSGGQPQHF. CDR3 nucleotides: TGTGCCAGCAGGGGGGGGTCAGGAGGTCAGCCCCAGCATTTT.

This clone was seen a few times. This rearrangement joins TRBV6-2 or TRBV6-3 to TRBJ2-5; 7 bases are a match to TRBD2. Germline V gives CDR1 MNHEY, CDR2 SVGEGT. J lost 3 bases, V lost 3 bases, and 7 bases had no gene match. The CDR3 is made up of 15 amino acids. CDR3 loop: CASSYLAENEETQYF. The CDR3 nucleotides read TGTGCCAGCAGTTATCTAGCGGAGAATGAAGAGACCCAGTACTTC.

This chain uses TRBV18 with TRBJ1-4; D is uncertain. Germline V gene sequence: CDR1 KGHSH, CDR2 LQKENI. The CDR3 spans 16 residues. Trimming removed 3 bases from V and 6 bases from J, with 17 bases in between. The CDR3 DNA is TGTGCCAGCTCACCCCGGCCTGGAGGTCTGGATGAAAAACTGTTTTTT. Translating it yields CASSPRPGGLDEKLFF.

J is TRBJ2-7 and V is TRBV7-2, with 9 bases matching TRBD1. CDR3 size: 15 residues. The germline gives CDR1 SGHTA, CDR2 FQGNSA. Trimming at V came to 4 bases and at J to 1 base, leaving 5 bases not matched to a gene. CDR3 in DNA: TGTGCCAGCAGCTCTAGACAGGGGGTGTCCTACGAGCAGTACTTC. This sequence encodes CASSSRQGVSYEQYF.

This clone was detected once. The chain has TRBV6-2 or TRBV6-3 and TRBJ2-7; D is uncertain. The V end was cut by 5 bases, the J end by 1 base, with 18 bases between. CDR3 length equals 16 residues. Germline V gene sequence: CDR1 MNHEY, CDR2 SVGEGT. CDR3 residues: CASSAFRAGGSYEQYF. The CDR3 DNA sequence: TGTGCCAGCAGTGCTTTTCGAGCCGGCGGATCCTACGAGCAGTACTTC.

By sample fraction, this clone is large. The chain combines TRBV6-5 with TRBJ1-2, with a possible D match to TRBD1 (6 bases). The CDR3 is 15 amino acids. The V gene lost 5 bases and the J gene lost 7 bases, with 20 bases spanning the gap. Germline lookup yields CDR1 MNHEY and CDR2 SVGAGI. CDR3 sequence: CASSQEYRVSAGYTF. The DNA of the CDR3 is TGTGCCAGCAGTCAGGAGTACAGGGTATCTGCTGGCTACACCTTC.

The chain joins TRBV27 to TRBJ2-3; 9 bases line up with TRBD1. Germline V gene data show CDR1 as MNHEY and CDR2 as SMNVEV (reference sequence). The trim removed 11 bases at V and 2 bases at J, leaving 8 bases unmatched. This CDR3 spans 14 amino acids. The CDR3: CAARGQGLTDTQYF. The CDR3 bases are TGTGCCGCCAGAGGACAGGGGCTCACAGATACGCAGTATTTT.

The chain employs TRBV2 and TRBJ1-4; 10 nucleotides align to TRBD1. The CDR3 is 15 amino acids. Trimming cost V 6 bases and J 7 bases; bases outside gene matches: 8. In germline, CDR1 is SNHLY, CDR2 FYNNEI. The CDR3 here is CASRPDRGRFEKLFF. The CDR3 nucleotides are TGTGCCAGCAGACCCGACAGGGGGCGCTTTGAAAAACTGTTTTTT.

The V and J genes are TRBV25-1 and TRBJ2-3, with 12 bases identical to TRBD1. The V gene end was trimmed by 1 base and the J gene end by 7 bases; junction bases not matched to a gene: 6. This CDR3 region has 16 residues. In germline, CDR1 is MGHDK, CDR2 SYGVNS. The DNA of the CDR3 is TGTGCCAGCAGTGAATCTTTGGGGACAGGGGGCTATACGCAGTATTTT. Its translation: CASSESLGTGGYTQYF. Together with reference TRBV25-1 and TRBJ2-3, the CDR3 gives the full variable domain: EADIYQTPRYLVIGTGKKITLECSQTMGHDKMYWYQQDPGMELHLIHYSYGVNSTEKGDLSSESTVSRIRTEHFPLTLESARPSHTSQYLCASSESLGTGGYTQYFGPGTRLTVL.

The chain combines TRBV2 with TRBJ1-5, with D tentatively TRBD1 (5 bases). In germline, CDR1 is SNHLY, CDR2 FYNNEI. The CDR3 covers 15 residues. V lost 6 bases, J lost 1 base, and 13 bases lay in between. CDR3 in DNA: TGTGCCAGCAGGTCGGATGGGGGGAGCAATCAGCCCCAGCATTTT. This encodes CASRSDGGSNQPQHF.

The chain uses TRBV7-2 and TRBJ2-2; the D is unclear. The CDR3 consists of 16 residues. Trimming took off 1 base at V and 2 bases at J, with 11 bases between the two ends. Looked up from germline, CDR1 is SGHTA and CDR2 is FQGNSA. In DNA form, the CDR3 reads TGTGCCAGCAGCTTAGGACGACTGGAAAACACCGGGGAGCTGTTTTTT. Amino acids: CASSLGRLENTGELFF. Using reference TRBV7-2 and TRBJ2-2 for the parts outside the CDR3, the full variable domain is GAGVSQSPSNKVTEKGKDVELRCDPISGHTALYWYRQSLGQGLEFLIYFQGNSAPDKSGLPSDRFSAERTGGSVSTLTIQRTQQEDSAVYLCASSLGRLENTGELFFGEGSRLTVL.

The chain couples TRBV4-2 to TRBJ2-3, with 8 bases lining up with TRBD2. Germline values: CDR1 LGHNA, CDR2 YNFKEQ. There are 15 residues in the CDR3. Trimming cost V 5 bases and J 5 bases; bases outside gene matches: 9. In nucleotides, the CDR3 is TGTGCCAGCAGCATAGGCCGGGGGGGGCAAGATACGCAGTATTTT. Its protein is CASSIGRGGQDTQYF.

This chain connects TRBV9 to TRBJ2-5; 8 bases are shared with TRBD2. Germline CDR1 and CDR2: SGDLS and YYNGEE. V lost 3 bases to trimming and J lost 7 bases; unmatched junction nucleotides: 5. This CDR3 has 13 residues. CDR3 DNA: TGTGCCAGCAGCGCGGGACTAGTTGCGACCCAGTACTTC. Amino acids: CASSAGLVATQYF.

The chain uses TRBV6-4 and TRBJ1-2, with D unclear. Germline V gene data show CDR1 as MRHNA and CDR2 as SNTAGT. This CDR3 contains 14 residues. The germline V and J ends were trimmed by 0 bases and 2 bases, with 7 bases remaining between them. CDR3 amino acids: CASSDSSGNYGYTF. The CDR3, as DNA: TGTGCCAGCAGTGACTCGAGCGGAAACTATGGCTACACCTTC.